The present T cell receptor beta chain was sequenced within a study of tumor and adjacent non-tumor tissue in lung cancer. At the level of the study: Aged about 31 to 80 years, patients included roughly eleven men and five or six women with stage I to III disease.

Study-wide results and caveats: Top 100 clones took a larger repertoire share in normal lung.

No cell sorting was done before RNA was extracted from the tissue. More than 3 cm separated this lung sample from the edge of the tumor. Per the germline V gene, CDR1 is MNHEY and CDR2 is SVGAGI. CDR3 length equals 14 residues. The library came from three nested PCR rounds adapted from ARM-PCR protocols. TCRdb redid the calling of the multiplex PCR reads with MiXCR, one entry per CDR3 protein. The sample consists of about 100,000 distinct CDR3 sequences, less than 75% of them appearing once. This clonotype was seen a single time. What it binds is not known. The junction departs from the called germline gene at one end, perhaps through a read error.

The origin of this receptor is a man aged 25 to 40 with non-small cell lung cancer. What was sequenced was distant non-tumor lung tissue. The chain combines TRBV6-5 with TRBJ1-1, with D unresolved. CDR3 bases: TGTGCTAGCGGAGCCCAGGAAGGTTACACTGAAGCTCTCTTT. Protein sequence: CASGAQEGYTEALF.